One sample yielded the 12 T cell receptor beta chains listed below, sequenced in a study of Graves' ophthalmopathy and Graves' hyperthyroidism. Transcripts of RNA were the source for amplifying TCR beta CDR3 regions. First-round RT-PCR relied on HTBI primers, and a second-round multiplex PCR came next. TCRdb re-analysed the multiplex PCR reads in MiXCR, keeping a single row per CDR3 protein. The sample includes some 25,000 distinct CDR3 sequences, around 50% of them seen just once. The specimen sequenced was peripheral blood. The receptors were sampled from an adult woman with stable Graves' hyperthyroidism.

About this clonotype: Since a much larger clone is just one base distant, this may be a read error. This CDR3 reads CAWNAGVRYAGELFF. The DNA for the CDR3 is TGTGCCTGGAATGCAGGGGTTAGGTACGCCGGGGAGCTGTTTTTT. The chain is built from TRBV30 and TRBJ2-2; tentatively, D is TRBD1 (6 bases). The CDR3 length is 15 residues. V was shortened by 4 bases and J by 6 bases, with 18 bases between the two germline ends. Germline V CDR1 and CDR2: GTSNPN, SVGIG (reference sequence).

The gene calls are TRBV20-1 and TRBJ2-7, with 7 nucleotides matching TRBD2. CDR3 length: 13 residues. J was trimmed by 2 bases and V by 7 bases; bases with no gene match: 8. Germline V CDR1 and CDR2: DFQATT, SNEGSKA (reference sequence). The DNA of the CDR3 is TGCAGTGAAGCTTCCAGCGGGGCCTACGAGCAGTACTTC. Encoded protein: CSEASSGAYEQYF.

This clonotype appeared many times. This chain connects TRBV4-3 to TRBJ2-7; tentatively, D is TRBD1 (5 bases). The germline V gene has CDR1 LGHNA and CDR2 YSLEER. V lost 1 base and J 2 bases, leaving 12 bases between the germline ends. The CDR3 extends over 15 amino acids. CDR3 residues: CASSQAALGPYEQYF. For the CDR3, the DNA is TGCGCCAGCAGCCAAGCAGCGTTGGGGCCCTACGAGCAGTACTTC.

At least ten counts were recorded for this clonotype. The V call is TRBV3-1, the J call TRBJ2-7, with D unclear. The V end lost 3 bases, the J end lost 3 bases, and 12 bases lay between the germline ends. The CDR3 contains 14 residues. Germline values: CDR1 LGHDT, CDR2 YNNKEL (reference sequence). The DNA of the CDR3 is TGTGCCAGCAGCCAGGCCCTAAGGTACTACGAGCAGTACTTC. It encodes CASSQALRYYEQYF.

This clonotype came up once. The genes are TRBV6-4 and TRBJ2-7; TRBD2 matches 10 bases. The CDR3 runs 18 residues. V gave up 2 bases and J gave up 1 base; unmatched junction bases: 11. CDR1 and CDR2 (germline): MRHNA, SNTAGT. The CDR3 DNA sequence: TGTGCCAGCAGTGACACTAGCGGGACGGATAATCTGTCCTACGAGCAGTACTTC. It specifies CASSDTSGTDNLSYEQYF.

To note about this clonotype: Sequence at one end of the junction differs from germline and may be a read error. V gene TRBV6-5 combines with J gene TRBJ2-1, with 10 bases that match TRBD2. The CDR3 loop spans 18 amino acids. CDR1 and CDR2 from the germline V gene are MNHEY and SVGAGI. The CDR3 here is CASSLRTSGISSHNEQFF. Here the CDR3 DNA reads TGTGCCAGCAGTCTGCGTACTAGCGGGATAAGCTCCCACAATGAGCAGTTCTTC.

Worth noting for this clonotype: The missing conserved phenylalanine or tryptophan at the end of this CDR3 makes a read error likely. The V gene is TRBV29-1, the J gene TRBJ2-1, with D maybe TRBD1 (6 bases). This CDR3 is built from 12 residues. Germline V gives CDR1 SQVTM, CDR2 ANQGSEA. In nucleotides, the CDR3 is TGCAGCGCTGAAGGGGGCTACAATGAGCAGTTCGTC. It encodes CSAEGGYNEQFV.

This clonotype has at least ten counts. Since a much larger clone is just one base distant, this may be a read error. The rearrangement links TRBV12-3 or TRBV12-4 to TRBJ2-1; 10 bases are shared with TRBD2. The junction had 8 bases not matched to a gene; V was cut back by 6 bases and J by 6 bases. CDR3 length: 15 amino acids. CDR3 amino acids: CASSQAGGFRNEQFF. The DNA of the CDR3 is TGTGCCAGCAGCCAAGCGGGAGGGTTTCGCAATGAGCAGTTCTTC.

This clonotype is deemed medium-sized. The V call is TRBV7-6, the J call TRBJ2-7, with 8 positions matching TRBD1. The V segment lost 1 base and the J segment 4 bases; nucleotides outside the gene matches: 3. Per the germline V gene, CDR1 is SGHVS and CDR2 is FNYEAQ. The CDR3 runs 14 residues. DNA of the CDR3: TGTGCCAGCAGCTTAGAGACAGGGGATTACGAGCAGTACTTC. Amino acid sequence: CASSLETGDYEQYF.

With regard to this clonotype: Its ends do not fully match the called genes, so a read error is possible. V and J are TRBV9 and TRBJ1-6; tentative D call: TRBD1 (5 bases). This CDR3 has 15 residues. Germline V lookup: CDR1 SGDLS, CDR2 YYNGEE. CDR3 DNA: TGTGCCAGCAGCCCCGACAGTGTGGGGTATTCGCCCCTCCACTTT. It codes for CASSPDSVGYSPLHF.

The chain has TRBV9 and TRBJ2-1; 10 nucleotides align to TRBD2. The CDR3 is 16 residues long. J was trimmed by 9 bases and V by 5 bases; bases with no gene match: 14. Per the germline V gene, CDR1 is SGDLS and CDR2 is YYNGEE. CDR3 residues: CASSDTSGAVFIEQFF. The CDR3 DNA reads TGTGCCAGCAGTGACACTAGCGGGGCGGTTTTTATTGAGCAGTTCTTC.

The chain's CDR3 is CSARDWGVLSNQPQHF. In DNA, the CDR3 is TGCAGTGCTAGAGATTGGGGGGTCTTGAGCAATCAGCCCCAGCATTTT. The rearrangement joins TRBV20-1 to TRBJ1-5; D perhaps matches TRBD1 (5 bases). V was shortened by 0 bases and J by 1 base, with 13 bases between the two germline ends. The CDR3 sequence is 16 residues long. In germline, CDR1 is DFQATT, CDR2 SNEGSKA (reference sequence).